This TCR beta chain was profiled in a study of Graves' ophthalmopathy and Graves' hyperthyroidism. The TCR beta CDR3 regions underwent amplification from RNA transcripts. HTBI primers were employed in first-round RT-PCR, then a second-round multiplex PCR followed. Via MiXCR, TCRdb re-called the multiplex PCR reads, giving one row per CDR3 protein. The table has hundreds of thousands of distinct CDR3 sequences, around 40% seen once. Ophthalmopathic donors had moderate-to-severe activity, CAS ≥3 and NOSPECS ≥4, with disease that had lasted under 3 months. This clonotype was picked up many times. As yet, its antigen is unknown. General study points: Discrimination between ophthalmopathy and stable hyperthyroidism by a 13-signature model showed about 88% sensitivity and more than 65% specificity.

The clonotype was recovered from an adult man with Graves' ophthalmopathy. The sample taken for sequencing was peripheral blood.

The CDR3 sequence: CASSLTSGPTGELFF. CDR3 in DNA: TGTGCCAGCAGCCTTACTAGCGGCCCGACCGGGGAGCTGTTTTTT. The V call is TRBV7-8, the J call TRBJ2-2; 8 bases line up with TRBD2. CDR3 size: 15 residues. J lost 5 bases, V lost 5 bases, and 7 bases had no gene match. Germline loops: CDR1 SGHVS, CDR2 FQNEAQ. Full variable domain (missing parts from reference TRBV7-8 and TRBJ2-2): GAGVSQSPRYKVAKRGQDVALRCDPISGHVSLFWYQQALGQGPEFLTYFQNEAQLDKSGLPSDRFFAERPEGSVSTLKIQRTQQEDSAVYLCASSLTSGPTGELFFGEGSRLTVL.